This T cell receptor (beta chain) derives from a study of PD-1 blockade in classical Hodgkin lymphoma. The table came from immunoSEQ multiplex PCR; TCRdb's copy has only in-frame clones and leaves some out. The profile shows 25,000 to 30,000 clones, around 70% of them singletons. Each patient's relapse followed autologous stem cell transplantation, and brentuximab vedotin exposure varied. The CDR3 loop spans 14 amino acids. Trimming shortened V by 2 bases and J by 2 bases, and 9 bases separated the two germline ends. From germline, CDR1 is SNHLY and CDR2 FYNNEI. The receptor was isolated from a human donor with classical Hodgkin lymphoma. Sequencing used peripheral blood mononuclear cells (PBMCs), obtained before the second cycle of nivolumab. The chain carries TRBV2 and TRBJ1-2; D is ambiguous. CDR3 protein: CASSERPGNYGYTF. The CDR3 region has the DNA TGTGCCAGCAGTGAAAGGCCGGGCAACTATGGCTACACCTTC.